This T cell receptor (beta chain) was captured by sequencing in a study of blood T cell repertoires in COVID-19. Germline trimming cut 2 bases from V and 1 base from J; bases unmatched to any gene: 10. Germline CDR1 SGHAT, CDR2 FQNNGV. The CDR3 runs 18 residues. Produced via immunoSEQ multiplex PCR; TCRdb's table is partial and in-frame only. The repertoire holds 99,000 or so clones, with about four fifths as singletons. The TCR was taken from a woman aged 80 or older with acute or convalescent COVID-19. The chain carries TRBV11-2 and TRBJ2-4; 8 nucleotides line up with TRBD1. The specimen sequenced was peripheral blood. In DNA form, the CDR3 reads TGTGCCAGCAGCTTATATCAGGGGGCGCCGGGGGCCAAAAACATTCAGTACTTC. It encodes CASSLYQGAPGAKNIQYF. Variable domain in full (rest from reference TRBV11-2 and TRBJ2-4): EAGVAQSPRYKIIEKRQSVAFWCNPISGHATLYWYQQILGQGPKLLIQFQNNGVVDDSQLPKDRFSAERLKGVDSTLKIQPAKLEDSAVYLCASSLYQGAPGAKNIQYFGAGTRLSVL.